This TCR beta chain originates from a study of shared clonotypes between healthy human individuals. CD8 cells regarded as naive lacked CD45RO, were positively chosen for CCR7, and omitted terminally differentiated effector memory CD45RA+ cells. General study points: Memory subsets generally showed lower estimated richness than naive subsets.

The V gene's germline CDR1 is PRHDT and CDR2 FYEKMQ (reference sequence). V was pared by 2 bases and J by 0 bases, with 9 bases between. The CDR3 length is 15 residues. Profiled with immunoSEQ multiplex PCR; TCRdb holds only in-frame clones, not every one. The data show 1.5 million to 2.5 million clones, about 95% seen once. This clone was observed once. The antigen is unknown. The J gene is TRBJ2-3, the V gene TRBV13; D not certain. This receptor was taken from a man aged 18-30 years in good health. Sequenced: naive CD8+ T cells sorted from blood. The CDR3 DNA sequence: TGTGCCAGCAGCTTATTTTCGGCTAGCACAGATACGCAGTATTTT. It translates to CASSLFSASTDTQYF.